This TCR beta chain was identified in a study of blood T cell repertoires in COVID-19. Whole-study context: Researchers got acute and convalescent COVID-19 samples from the United States, Italy and Spain. From T cells, B-cell-depleted T cells, or PBMCs came the material, which was cDNA or gDNA.

As handled by the study authors: Using reference gene primer amplification, nucleated cell counts were estimated. Produced via immunoSEQ multiplex PCR; TCRdb's table is partial and in-frame only. The DNA gave D and trimming, while V, J and clone size come from that table. The sample includes 50,000 to 70,000 clones, roughly 88% of them seen just once. The clonotype was recovered from a woman in her sixties or seventies with acute or convalescent COVID-19. The sequencing sample was made of peripheral blood.

CDR3 protein: CASSEPDRGLFSGNTIYF. CDR3 DNA: TGTGCCAGCAGTGAACCTGACAGGGGCCTTTTCTCTGGAAACACCATATATTTT. The rearrangement uses TRBV6-1 and TRBJ1-3; 8 bases fit TRBD1. Looked up from germline, CDR1 is MNHNS and CDR2 is SASEGT. Trimming cost V 2 bases and J 0 bases; bases outside gene matches: 9. CDR3 size: 18 residues.